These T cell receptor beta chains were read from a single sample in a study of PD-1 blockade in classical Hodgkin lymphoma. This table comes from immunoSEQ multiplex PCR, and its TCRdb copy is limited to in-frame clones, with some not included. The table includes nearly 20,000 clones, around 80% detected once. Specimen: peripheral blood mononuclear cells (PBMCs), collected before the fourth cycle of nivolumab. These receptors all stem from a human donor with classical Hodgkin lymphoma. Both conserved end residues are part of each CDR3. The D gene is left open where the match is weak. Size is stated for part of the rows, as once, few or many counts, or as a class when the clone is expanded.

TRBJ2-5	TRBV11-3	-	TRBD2	TGTGCCAGCAGCTTGGGACTAGCGGGAGGGCCGGGGGAGACCCAGTACTTC	CASSLGLAGGPGETQYF
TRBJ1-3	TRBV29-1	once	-	TGCAGCGTTGAAGCCCTCTTGACTAACACCATATATTTT	CSVEALLTNTIYF
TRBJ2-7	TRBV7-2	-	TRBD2	TGTGCCAGCAGCTTTAGCGGGGGAACCTACGAGCAGTACTTC	CASSFSGGTYEQYF
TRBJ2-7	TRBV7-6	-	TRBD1	TGTGCCAGCAGCTTAGAGGACAGGTTTTACGAGCAGTACTTC	CASSLEDRFYEQYF
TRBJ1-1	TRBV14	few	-	TGTGCCAGCAGCCAAGAAGGGTCGAGCACTGAAGCTTTCTTT	CASSQEGSSTEAFF
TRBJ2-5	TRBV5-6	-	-	TGTGCCAGCAGTAGAGGCCCCGGGGAGACCCAGTACTTC	CASSRGPGETQYF
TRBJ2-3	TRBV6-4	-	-	TGTGCCAGCAGTGGCGGATCCCCTACGGACTCCCGGGTGATGACGCAGTATTTT	CASSGGSPTDSRVMTQYF
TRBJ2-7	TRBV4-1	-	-	TGCGCCAGCAGGGGGGAGGCTAGCTCCTACGAGCAGTACTTC	CASRGEASSYEQYF
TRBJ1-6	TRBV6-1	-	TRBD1	TGTGCCAGCAGTGCGGCCAGGGGGACCTATAATTCACCCCTCCACTTT	CASSAARGTYNSPLHF
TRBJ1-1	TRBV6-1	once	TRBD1	TGTGCCAGCAGTGAATGGGACAGGGAGGACACTGAAGCTTTCTTT	CASSEWDREDTEAFF
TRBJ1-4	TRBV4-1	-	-	TGCGCCAGCAGCCAAGTCAGTGAAAAACTGTTTTTT	CASSQVSEKLFF
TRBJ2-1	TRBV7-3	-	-	TGTGCCAGCAGCTTAAATTGGGGGAGCCACAATGAGCAGTTCTTC	CASSLNWGSHNEQFF
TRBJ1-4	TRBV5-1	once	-	TGCGCCAGCAGACAGACAACTAATGAAAAACTGTTTTTT	CASRQTTNEKLFF
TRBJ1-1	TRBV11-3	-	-	TGTGCCAGCAGCTTACCGAACACTGAAGCTTTCTTT	CASSLPNTEAFF
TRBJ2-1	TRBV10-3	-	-	TGTGCCATCAGTGAGTCGCGCGGGGCCCACAATGAGCAGTTCTTC	CAISESRGAHNEQFF
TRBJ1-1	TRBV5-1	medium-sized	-	TGCGCCAGCAGCCTGACAGAATACACTGAAGCTTTCTTT	CASSLTEYTEAFF
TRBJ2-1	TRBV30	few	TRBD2	TGTGCCTGGAGACTAGCGGGATCCTACAATGAGCAGTTCTTC	CAWRLAGSYNEQFF
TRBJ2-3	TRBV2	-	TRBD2	TGTGCCAGCAGTGAATTCCTAGCGGGAACAGATACGCAGTATTTT	CASSEFLAGTDTQYF
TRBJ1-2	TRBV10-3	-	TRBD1	TGTGCCATCGGGCGACAGGGGCACTATGGCTACACCTTC	CAIGRQGHYGYTF
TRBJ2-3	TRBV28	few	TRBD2	TGTGCCAGCAGTCGCCCGGGACTAGCGGGTGTAACCCCCACAGATACGCAGTATTTT	CASSRPGLAGVTPTDTQYF
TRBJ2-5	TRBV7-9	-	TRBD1	TGTGCCAGCAGCTTCACAGGGGGAGAGACCCAGTACTTC	CASSFTGGETQYF
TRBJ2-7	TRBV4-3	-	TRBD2	TGCGCCAGCAGCCGAGAACTAGCGGGAGGCTACGAGCAGTACTTC	CASSRELAGGYEQYF
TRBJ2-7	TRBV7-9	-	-	TGTGCCAGCAGCCCCCGGACGTCAGCCCCTTACGAGCAGTACTTC	CASSPRTSAPYEQYF
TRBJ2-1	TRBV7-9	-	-	TGTGCCAGCAGCTTAGGAGTGAGGGGATACAATGAGCAGTTCTTC	CASSLGVRGYNEQFF
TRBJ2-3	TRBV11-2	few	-	TGTGCCAGCAGCTTTTTTGGGAACCCCGCAGATACGCAGTATTTT	CASSFFGNPADTQYF
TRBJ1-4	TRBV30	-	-	TGTGCCTGGCAAGGGACTGTCGGAAAACTGTTTTTT	CAWQGTVGKLFF
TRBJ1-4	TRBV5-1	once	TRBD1	TGCGCCAGCAGCTTGGTGAAGCGGCTTTACCGGGACAGCCTGAATGAAAAACTGTTTTTT	CASSLVKRLYRDSLNEKLFF
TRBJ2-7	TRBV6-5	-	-	TGTGCCAGCAGTTACGGACTCTCCTACGAGCAGTACTTC	CASSYGLSYEQYF
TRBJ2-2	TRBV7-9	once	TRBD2	TGTGCCAGCAGCCAGAGACTAGCTCTTGACACCGGGGAGCTGTTTTTT	CASSQRLALDTGELFF
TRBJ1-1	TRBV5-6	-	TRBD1	TGTGCCAGCAGCTGGTCGACAGGGGTCGGCGTGGGCACTGAAGCTTTCTTT	CASSWSTGVGVGTEAFF
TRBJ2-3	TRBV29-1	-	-	TGCAGCGTTGGAGGGGGAGAGACTAGCACAGATACGCAGTATTTT	CSVGGGETSTDTQYF
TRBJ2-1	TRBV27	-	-	TGTGCCAGCAGTTATGCCAGCTCCTACAATGAGCAGTTCTTC	CASSYASSYNEQFF
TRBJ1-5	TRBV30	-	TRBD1	TGTGCCTGGAGTCCCGGGACAGTCAATCAGCCCCAGCATTTT	CAWSPGTVNQPQHF
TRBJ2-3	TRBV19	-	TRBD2	TGTGCCAGTAGCGGGAGGGCCGTGACAGATACGCAGTATTTT	CASSGRAVTDTQYF
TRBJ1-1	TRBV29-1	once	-	TGCAGCGTTGGGGGTACTGAAGCTTTCTTT	CSVGGTEAFF
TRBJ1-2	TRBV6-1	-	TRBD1	TGTGCCAGCAGTGTATTGACAGGGTCCTATGGCTACACCTTC	CASSVLTGSYGYTF
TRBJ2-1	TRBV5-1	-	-	TGCGCCAGCAGGATCCTCCCTAACTACAATGAGCAGTTCTTC	CASRILPNYNEQFF
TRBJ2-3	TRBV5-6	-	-	TGTGCCAGCACTCCGGGGGTTGAAGTCTTGAGCACAGATACGCAGTATTTT	CASTPGVEVLSTDTQYF
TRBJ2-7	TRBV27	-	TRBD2	TGTGCCACCTCCCTAGCGGGAGTAAGCCCTGCCTACGAGCAGTACTTC	CATSLAGVSPAYEQYF
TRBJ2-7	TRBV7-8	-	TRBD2	TGTGCCAGCAGCCTGGGACTAGCGGGGGACTACGAGCAGTACTTC	CASSLGLAGDYEQYF
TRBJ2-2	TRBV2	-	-	TGTGCCAGCAGGCCGGGACTGGGGGAGCTGTTTTTT	CASRPGLGELFF
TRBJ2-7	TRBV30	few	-	TGTGCCTGGAGTGTACTCGTCGGGGAGCATCCTTACGAGCAGTACTTC	CAWSVLVGEHPYEQYF
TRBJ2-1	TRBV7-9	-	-	TGTGCCAGCAGCTTTGGCGACGGCGCCTACAATGAGCAGTTCTTC	CASSFGDGAYNEQFF
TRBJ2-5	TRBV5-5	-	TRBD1	TGTGCCAGCAGCCCATACGTAGGACAGGGCGGGCAAGAGACCCAGTACTTC	CASSPYVGQGGQETQYF
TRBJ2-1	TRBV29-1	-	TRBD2	TGCAGCGTTGAAGAGGGCGGGAGGGGTAATGAGCAGTTCTTC	CSVEEGGRGNEQFF
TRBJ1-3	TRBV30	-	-	TGTGCCTGGAGTGTACCGCGGACCTGGGGAAACACCATATATTTT	CAWSVPRTWGNTIYF
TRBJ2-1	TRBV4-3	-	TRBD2	TGCGCCAGCAGCCAAGGCCTAGCGGGCCACAATGAGCAGTTCTTC	CASSQGLAGHNEQFF
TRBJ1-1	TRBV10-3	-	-	TGTGCCATCAGTCCCTGGGGCTCTGAAGCTTTCTTT	CAISPWGSEAFF
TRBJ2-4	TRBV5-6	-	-	TGTGCCAGCAGCTTGGCCCGGGGACTTCAGTACTTC	CASSLARGLQYF
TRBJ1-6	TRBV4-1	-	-	TGCGCCAGCAGCCAAGACGGCTGGGCCCCGAGCTCCTATAATTCACCCCTCCACTTT	CASSQDGWAPSSYNSPLHF
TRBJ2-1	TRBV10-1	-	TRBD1	TGCGCCAGCAGTGGACAGGGCCCCCACAATGAGCAGTTCTTC	CASSGQGPHNEQFF
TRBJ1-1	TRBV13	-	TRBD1	TGTGCCAGCAGCCAGGGGACAGGGAACACTGAAGCTTTCTTT	CASSQGTGNTEAFF
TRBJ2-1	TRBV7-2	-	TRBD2	TGTGCCAGCAGCCGTAGGACTAGCGGGAGTAATGAGCAGTTCTTC	CASSRRTSGSNEQFF
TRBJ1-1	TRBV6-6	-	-	TGTGCCAGCAGTTTAGGGGAGGACACTGAAGCTTTCTTT	CASSLGEDTEAFF
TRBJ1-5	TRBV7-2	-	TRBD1	TGTGCCAGCAGCCGGACGGGACAGGGGGGCAATCAGCCCCAGCATTTT	CASSRTGQGGNQPQHF
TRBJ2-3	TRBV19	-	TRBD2	TGTGCCAGTAGTAGAACGGGACTAGCGGTAGATACGCAGTATTTT	CASSRTGLAVDTQYF
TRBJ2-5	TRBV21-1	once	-	TGTGCCAGCAACCAGACCCGGGGGGGAAATCGAGAGACCCAGTACTTC	CASNQTRGGNRETQYF
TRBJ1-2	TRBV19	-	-	TGTGCCAGTAGTATGTCCGCCGAACCCTTCTATGGCTACACCTTC	CASSMSAEPFYGYTF